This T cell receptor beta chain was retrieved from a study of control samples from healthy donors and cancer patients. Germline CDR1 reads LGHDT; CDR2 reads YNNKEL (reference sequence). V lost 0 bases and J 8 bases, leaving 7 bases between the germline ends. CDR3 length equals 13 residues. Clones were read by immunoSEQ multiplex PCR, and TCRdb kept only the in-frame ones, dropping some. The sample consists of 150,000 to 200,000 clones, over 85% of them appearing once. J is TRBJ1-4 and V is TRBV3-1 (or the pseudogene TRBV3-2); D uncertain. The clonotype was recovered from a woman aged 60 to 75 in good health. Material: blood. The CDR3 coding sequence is TGTGCCAGCAGCCAAGAGTCTGGGGAAAAACTGTTTTTT. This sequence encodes CASSQESGEKLFF.